This T cell receptor beta chain was identified during a study of T cell repertoires in cytomegalovirus infection. The overall study: From public TCR beta signatures came an indication of both CMV infection and matching HLA type.

A single record per CDR3 protein comes from TCRdb applying MiXCR to the reads. The repertoire holds roughly 640,000 distinct CDR3 sequences, with 20% to 25% as singletons. The germline V gene encodes CDR1 SQVTM and CDR2 ANQGSEA. Trimming took off 4 bases at V and 5 bases at J, with 8 bases between the two ends. There are 11 residues in the CDR3. Findings of the study overall: The ex vivo response was dominated by HLA-C-restricted CMV-specific TCR beta clonotypes. Adding up the frequency of public TCR beta families identified people who carried CMV plus the relevant HLA.

As for this clonotype: Antigen: not known.

This chain connects TRBV29-1 to TRBJ1-1; the D is unclear. Source material: CD8+ T cells from PBMCs. The clonotype comes from a human donor in good health (CMV status not recorded). Some clones in this sample may be carry-over from other donors' samples. DNA of the CDR3: TGCAGCGTTGGACACGAGACTGAAGCTTTCTTT. Its translation is CSVGHETEAFF.